This entry lists 4 T cell receptor beta chains sequenced from one sample in a study of cytomegalovirus exposure and HLA in healthy donors. The PCR ran on 60 Vbeta and 13 Jbeta primers. The data were produced by immunoSEQ multiplex PCR, yet TCRdb's version contains in-frame clones alone and is incomplete. The sample contains 190,000 or so clones, approximately 85% of which appear only once. Sequenced input: PBMCs. The receptors were sampled from a woman between 45 and 60 years old in good health and CMV-seropositive.

The rearrangement links TRBV28 to TRBJ2-7, with 11 bases that match TRBD1. Germline V gene data show CDR1 as MDHEN and CDR2 as SYDVKM. V lost 6 bases and J lost 1; bases outside the gene matches: 5. The CDR3 contains 15 residues. The CDR3 nucleotides read TGTGCCAGCAGCCGGACAGGGGGCGCGTCCTACGAGCAGTACTTC. Translation gives CASSRTGGASYEQYF.

The rearrangement links TRBV5-5 to TRBJ2-1; D ambiguous. The CDR3 covers 14 residues. Trimming removed 5 bases at V and 0 bases at J, with 9 bases between. Germline V gene lookup returns CDR1 SGHKS and CDR2 YYEKEE (reference sequence). As DNA, the CDR3 is TGTGCCAGCAGGAGCCTCAACTCCTACAATGAGCAGTTCTTC. This translates into CASRSLNSYNEQFF.

The chain carries TRBV27 and TRBJ1-5; 7 bases are shared with TRBD1. V gave up 2 bases and J gave up 3 bases; unmatched junction bases: 4. There are 15 residues in the CDR3. The germline gives CDR1 MNHEY, CDR2 SMNVEV (reference sequence). The CDR3 sequence: CASSLEGGNNQPQHF. Written as DNA, the CDR3 is TGTGCCAGCAGTTTAGAAGGGGGCAACAATCAGCCCCAGCATTTT.

About this clone: The junction differs from germline at one of its ends, possibly a read error. The gene calls are TRBV7-9 and TRBJ1-1, with 8 bases identical to TRBD1. This CDR3 comprises 14 residues. Looked up from germline, CDR1 is SEHNR and CDR2 is FQNEAQ (reference sequence). The CDR3 DNA reads TGTTCCAGCAGCTTAGCTCAGGGGGCAACTGAAGCTTTCTTT. It translates to CSSSLAQGATEAFF.